This T cell receptor beta chain was identified in a study of beta chain features in type 1 diabetes. The CDR3 sequence is 16 residues long. The V and J ends lost 3 bases and 7 bases, in that order; junction bases with no gene match: 13. CDR1 is MNHEY and CDR2 is SMNVEV in the germline V gene (reference sequence). This clone was picked up a small number of times. Its antigen remains unknown. The study, taken as a whole, reports: An over-representation of cells with high TCR expression could result from cDNA sequencing.

Expressed TCRB transcripts were sequenced after all isolated RNA was converted to cDNA. Produced via immunoSEQ multiplex PCR; TCRdb's table is partial and in-frame only. The sample has around 300,000 clones, 8% seen once. This receptor was identified in a young woman in good health. What was sequenced was central memory CD4+ T cells from blood. This sequence joins TRBV27 and TRBJ2-7; 9 bases line up with TRBD2. The CDR3 loop reads CASSFKSRLAGWEQYV. CDR3 bases: TGTGCCAGCAGTTTTAAGTCAAGGCTAGCGGGGTGGGAGCAGTACGTC.